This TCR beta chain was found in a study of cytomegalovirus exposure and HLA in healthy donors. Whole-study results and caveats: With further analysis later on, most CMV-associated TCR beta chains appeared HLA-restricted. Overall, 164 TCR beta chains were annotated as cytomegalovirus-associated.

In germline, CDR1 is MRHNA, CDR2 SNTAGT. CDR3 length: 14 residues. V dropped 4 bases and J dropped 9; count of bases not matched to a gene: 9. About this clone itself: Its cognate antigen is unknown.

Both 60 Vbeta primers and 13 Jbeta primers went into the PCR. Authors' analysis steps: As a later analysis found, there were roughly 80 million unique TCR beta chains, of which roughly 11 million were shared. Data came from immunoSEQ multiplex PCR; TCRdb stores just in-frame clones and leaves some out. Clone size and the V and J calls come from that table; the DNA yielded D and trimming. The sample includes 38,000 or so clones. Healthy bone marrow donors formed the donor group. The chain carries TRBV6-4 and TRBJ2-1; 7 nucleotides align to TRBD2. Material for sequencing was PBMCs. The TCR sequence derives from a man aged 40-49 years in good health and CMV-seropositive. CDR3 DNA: TGTGCCAGCAGTGCCTTGGGAGGGAGGGCTGAGCAGTTCTTC. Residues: CASSALGGRAEQFF.